The rows below give T cell receptor beta chains drawn from one sample of a study of blood T cells in healthy people across ages. MiXCR, run by TCRdb on the 5' RACE reads, gives a single entry per CDR3 protein. The sample records hundreds of thousands of distinct CDR3 sequences, about 56% being singletons. The sequenced sample was blood. All receptors come from a man aged 35 to 55 in good health. CDR3s include the opening cysteine and the closing phenylalanine or tryptophan. Fields, in order: CDR3 protein, CDR3 DNA, clone size, D gene, V gene, J gene. D genes are given only for firm matches. Not every row has a clone size; where given, it reads once, few, many or a size class.

CDR3aa: CASSLGGSDEQFF; CDR3nt: TGTGCCAGCAGTCTAGGGGGGTCGGATGAGCAGTTCTTC; abundance: NA; d_gene: NA; v_gene: TRBV6-5; j_gene: TRBJ2-1
CDR3aa: CASSPSFVKGGYTF; CDR3nt: TGCGCCAGCAGCCCCAGCTTCGTCAAGGGCGGCTACACCTTC; abundance: once; d_gene: NA; v_gene: TRBV5-1; j_gene: TRBJ1-2
CDR3aa: CSARGLVGSYEQYF; CDR3nt: TGCAGTGCTAGGGGGTTAGTGGGGAGCTACGAGCAGTACTTC; abundance: few; d_gene: NA; v_gene: TRBV20-1; j_gene: TRBJ2-7
CDR3aa: CASSPTPHSRYSEQFF; CDR3nt: TGTGCCAGCTCACCAACGCCCCACTCAAGATACAGTGAGCAGTTCTTC; abundance: once; d_gene: NA; v_gene: TRBV18; j_gene: TRBJ2-1
CDR3aa: CASSEHGTSGSVEQFF; CDR3nt: TGTGCCAGCAGCGAGCACGGGACTAGCGGGAGCGTTGAGCAGTTCTTC; abundance: NA; d_gene: TRBD2; v_gene: TRBV13; j_gene: TRBJ2-1
CDR3aa: CASGLAGRNTGKLFF; CDR3nt: TGTGCCAGCGGGCTAGCGGGGAGAAACACCGGGAAGCTGTTTTTT; abundance: once; d_gene: TRBD2; v_gene: TRBV12-3/TRBV12-4; j_gene: TRBJ2-2
CDR3aa: CASTASSGQETQYF; CDR3nt: TGTGCCAGCACCGCTTCTTCGGGACAAGAGACCCAGTACTTC; abundance: many; d_gene: NA; v_gene: TRBV6-5; j_gene: TRBJ2-5
CDR3aa: CASSLSYAGQGNTGELFF; CDR3nt: TGTGCCAGCAGTTTATCCTATGCGGGACAGGGGAACACCGGGGAGCTGTTTTTT; abundance: NA; d_gene: TRBD1; v_gene: TRBV28; j_gene: TRBJ2-2
CDR3aa: CAISVTGTGDDPTDTQYF; CDR3nt: TGTGCCATCAGTGTGACCGGGACAGGGGACGACCCCACAGATACGCAGTATTTT; abundance: NA; d_gene: TRBD1; v_gene: TRBV10-3; j_gene: TRBJ2-3
CDR3aa: CASSAKIHGYEQYF; CDR3nt: TGTGCCAGCAGTGCCAAGATCCATGGATACGAGCAGTACTTC; abundance: NA; d_gene: NA; v_gene: TRBV27; j_gene: TRBJ2-7
CDR3aa: CSAPDSGGEKLFF; CDR3nt: TGCAGTGCTCCGGACAGCGGGGGTGAAAAACTGTTTTTT; abundance: few; d_gene: NA; v_gene: TRBV20-1; j_gene: TRBJ1-4
CDR3aa: CASLPGLGLGYEQYF; CDR3nt: TGTGCCAGTTTACCTGGTTTAGGACTGGGGTACGAGCAGTACTTC; abundance: NA; d_gene: NA; v_gene: TRBV7-2; j_gene: TRBJ2-7
CDR3aa: CASSTGLVRDQETQYF; CDR3nt: TGTGCCAGCAGCACCGGACTAGTTCGGGACCAAGAGACCCAGTACTTC; abundance: NA; d_gene: TRBD2; v_gene: TRBV5-6; j_gene: TRBJ2-5
CDR3aa: CASSFGLAGSTLYEQYF; CDR3nt: TGTGCCAGCAGTTTCGGACTAGCGGGATCGACTCTCTACGAGCAGTACTTC; abundance: few; d_gene: TRBD2; v_gene: TRBV27; j_gene: TRBJ2-7
CDR3aa: CASSDDSSSYSPLHF; CDR3nt: TGTGCCAGCAGTGATGACAGTTCTTCTTATTCACCCCTCCACTTT; abundance: NA; d_gene: NA; v_gene: TRBV25-1; j_gene: TRBJ1-6
CDR3aa: CASSLSGDKTNYGYTF; CDR3nt: TGTGCCAGCAGTTTATCTGGAGACAAGACTAACTATGGCTACACCTTC; abundance: NA; d_gene: NA; v_gene: TRBV28; j_gene: TRBJ1-2
CDR3aa: CASSLLAASYEQYF; CDR3nt: TGTGCCAGCAGCTTGCTAGCGGCTTCCTACGAGCAGTACTTC; abundance: NA; d_gene: TRBD2; v_gene: TRBV11-3; j_gene: TRBJ2-7
CDR3aa: CASKWEGVVETQYF; CDR3nt: TGTGCCAGCAAGTGGGAGGGCGTGGTAGAGACCCAGTACTTC; abundance: few; d_gene: TRBD2; v_gene: TRBV2; j_gene: TRBJ2-5
CDR3aa: CASSPKGLNYGYTF; CDR3nt: TGTGCCAGCAGCCCTAAGGGCCTTAACTATGGCTACACCTTC; abundance: NA; d_gene: NA; v_gene: TRBV5-4; j_gene: TRBJ1-2
CDR3aa: CASSRFLGASQAGANVLTF; CDR3nt: TGCGCCAGCAGCCGATTTCTGGGGGCAAGTCAGGCTGGGGCCAACGTCCTGACTTTC; abundance: NA; d_gene: NA; v_gene: TRBV4-1; j_gene: TRBJ2-6
CDR3aa: CASSWVLGEQYF; CDR3nt: TGTGCCAGTAGTTGGGTCCTCGGCGAGCAGTACTTC; abundance: NA; d_gene: NA; v_gene: TRBV19; j_gene: TRBJ2-7
CDR3aa: CASSPLAGGPGEQYF; CDR3nt: TGTGCCAGCAGCCCCTTAGCGGGAGGGCCGGGGGAGCAGTACTTC; abundance: NA; d_gene: TRBD2; v_gene: TRBV5-5; j_gene: TRBJ2-7
CDR3aa: CASSPGTGHDEKLFF; CDR3nt: TGTGCCAGCAGCCCGGGGACAGGCCACGATGAAAAACTGTTTTTT; abundance: few; d_gene: TRBD1; v_gene: TRBV5-4; j_gene: TRBJ1-4